This T cell receptor beta chain was sequenced for a study of blood T cell repertoires in COVID-19. Study-wide background: Both acute and convalescent COVID-19 samples were obtained from the United States, Italy and Spain. PBMCs, B-cell-depleted T cells, or T cells were the source of the cDNA or gDNA that made up the material.

Germline lookup yields CDR1 SGHDN and CDR2 FVKESK. The CDR3 extends over 15 amino acids. After removal of 4 bases from V and 5 bases from J, the junction contained 5 bases not matched to a gene. Original methodology: Quantification of nucleated cells was approximated via reference gene primer amplification. The assay was immunoSEQ multiplex PCR, and TCRdb's table has in-frame clones only and misses some. V and J calls plus clone size are reproduced from that table; the DNA served to infer D and trimming. The top ten clones hold about 4.6% of a sample with about 100,000 clones, 70% to 90% of them seen once.

The origin of this receptor is a human donor in a cohort sampled during active COVID-19. V usage is TRBV14 and J usage is TRBJ2-1, with TRBD2 identical over 10 bases. The specimen was peripheral blood. The CDR3 sequence: CASSRVLAGHNEQFF. CDR3 bases: TGTGCCAGCAGCCGGGTACTAGCGGGACACAATGAGCAGTTCTTC.